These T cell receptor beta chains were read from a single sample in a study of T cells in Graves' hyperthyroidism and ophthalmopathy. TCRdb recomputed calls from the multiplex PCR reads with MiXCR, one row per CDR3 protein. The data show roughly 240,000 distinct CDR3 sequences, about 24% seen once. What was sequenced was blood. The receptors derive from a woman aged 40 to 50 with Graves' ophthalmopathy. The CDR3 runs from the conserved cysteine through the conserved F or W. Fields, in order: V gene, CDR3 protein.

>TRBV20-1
CSASAGGPGTGELFF
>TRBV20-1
CSAAQGLAGAYEQYF
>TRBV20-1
CSALGRSTGELFF
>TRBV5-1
CASSLGTGDGYTF
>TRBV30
CAWSVSGLETQYF
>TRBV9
CASSVVVLLQETQYF
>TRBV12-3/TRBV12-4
CASSIPGVNTGELFF
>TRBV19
CASIVTQGLNYGYTF
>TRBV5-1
CASSLGLAGVFSEQYF
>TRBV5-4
CATHRLEDDEQYF
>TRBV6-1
CASKETGTAGGYTF
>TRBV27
CASMGGANVLTF
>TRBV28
CASSLDLDRFYGYTF
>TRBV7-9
CASSWGTGGDYGYTF
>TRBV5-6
CASSLVTGTNFYEQYF
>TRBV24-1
CATSDERGEQTQYF
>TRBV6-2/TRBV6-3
CASSRGQDVTQYF
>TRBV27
CASSLGGKQGSGSIGELFF
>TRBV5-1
CASSGGPSDTQYF